This T cell receptor beta chain was found in a study of CD8 T cells in ankylosing spondylitis. Study-level results: With a CD8+ phenotype, disease-linked clones were relatively rare in peripheral blood. Some of the motif variants had earlier been found in reactive arthritis patients' fluid and blood. In ankylosing spondylitis patients, matched synovial fluid reportedly showed significant enrichment of disease-linked clones.

This clonotype was seen at least ten times. Its antigen is not identified. CDR3 length equals 14 residues. The germline V gene has CDR1 SGHTA and CDR2 FQGNSA. V dropped 0 bases and J dropped 7 bases, with 10 bases sitting between them. TCRdb re-derived calls from the 5' RACE reads in MiXCR, one entry per CDR3 protein. The table lists 100,000 to 150,000 distinct CDR3 sequences, 7% to 10% of them singletons. The clonotype was recovered from a male donor with ankylosing spondylitis or in good health (not recorded which). The rearrangement uses TRBV7-2 and TRBJ1-5, with D perhaps TRBD1 (5 bases). Sequencing was done on a sample of blood, either unsorted or a sorted T cell fraction (not recorded which). CDR3 amino acids: CASSLAGEGQPQHF. DNA for the CDR3: TGTGCCAGCAGCTTAGCGGGGGAAGGGCAGCCCCAGCATTTT.